This T cell receptor (beta chain) is drawn from a study of T-cell reconstitution after alpha-beta-depleted transplantation in children. Unique molecular identifiers tagged the TCRbeta library. TCRdb used MiXCR to reprocess the PCR reads, holding one entry per CDR3 protein. Of a few hundred thousand distinct CDR3 sequences in the sample, roughly a tenth were seen once. The ends were cut back, 0 bases at V and 4 bases at J, with 18 bases in the middle. CDR1 is SGHRS, CDR2 YFSETQ, per germline. The CDR3 loop spans 17 amino acids. This clonotype was seen ten or more times. This rearrangement joins TRBV5-1 to TRBJ2-3, with D possibly being TRBD2 (6 bases). The material sequenced was PBMCs from the stem cell graft donor, taken from the stem cell graft. The clonotype comes from a human donor who donated a stem cell graft to a child with SCID. The chain's CDR3 is CASSLDGLPGGADTQYF. The CDR3 DNA follows: TGCGCCAGCAGCTTGGATGGACTACCAGGTGGCGCAGATACGCAGTATTTT.